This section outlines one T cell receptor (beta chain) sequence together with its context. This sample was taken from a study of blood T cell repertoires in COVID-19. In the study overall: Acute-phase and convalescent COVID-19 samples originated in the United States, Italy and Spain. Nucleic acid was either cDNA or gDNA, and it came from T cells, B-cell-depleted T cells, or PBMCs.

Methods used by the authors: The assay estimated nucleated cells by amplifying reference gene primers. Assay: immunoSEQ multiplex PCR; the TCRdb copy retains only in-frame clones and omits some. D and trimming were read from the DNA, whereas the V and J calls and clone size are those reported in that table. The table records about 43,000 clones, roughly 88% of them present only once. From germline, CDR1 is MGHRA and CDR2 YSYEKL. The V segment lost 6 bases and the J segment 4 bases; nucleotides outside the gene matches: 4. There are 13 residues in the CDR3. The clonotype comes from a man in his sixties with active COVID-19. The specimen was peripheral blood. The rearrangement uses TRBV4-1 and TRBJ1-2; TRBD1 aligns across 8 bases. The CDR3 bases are TGCGCCAGCAGAGCAGGGGGCGGCTATGGCTACACCTTC. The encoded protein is CASRAGGGYGYTF.